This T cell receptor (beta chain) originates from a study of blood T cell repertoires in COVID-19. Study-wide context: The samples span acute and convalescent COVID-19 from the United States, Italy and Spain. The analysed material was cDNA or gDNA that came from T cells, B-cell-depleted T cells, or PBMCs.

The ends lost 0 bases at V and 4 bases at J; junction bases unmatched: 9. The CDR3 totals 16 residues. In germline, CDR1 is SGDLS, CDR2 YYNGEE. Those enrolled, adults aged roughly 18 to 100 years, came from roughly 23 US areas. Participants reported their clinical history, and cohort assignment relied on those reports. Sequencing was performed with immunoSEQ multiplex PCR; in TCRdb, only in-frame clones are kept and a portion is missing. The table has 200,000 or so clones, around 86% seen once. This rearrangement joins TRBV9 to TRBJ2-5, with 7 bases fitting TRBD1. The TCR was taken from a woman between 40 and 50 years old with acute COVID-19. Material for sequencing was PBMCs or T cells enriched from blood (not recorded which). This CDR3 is CASSVAGGRGRETQYF. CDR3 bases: TGTGCCAGCAGCGTAGCTGGGGGCAGGGGGAGAGAGACCCAGTACTTC.